Below, 4 T cell receptor beta chains from the same sample are listed, as sequenced in a study of cytomegalovirus exposure and HLA in healthy donors. PCR involved 60 Vbeta and 13 Jbeta primers. Method: immunoSEQ multiplex PCR; TCRdb's copy keeps in-frame clones and lacks some. The data contain about 92,000 clones, about 84% of them singletons. Source material: PBMCs. These receptors originate from a man aged 18-30 years in good health and CMV-seronegative.

The chain carries TRBV6-5 and TRBJ2-7; D perhaps matches TRBD2 (6 bases). This CDR3 spans 14 amino acids. V lost 7 bases and J 0 bases, leaving 13 bases between the germline ends. Germline CDR1 reads MNHEY; CDR2 reads SVGAGI. CDR3 sequence reads: CASKDGGASYEQYF. CDR3 DNA sequence: TGTGCCAGCAAAGACGGCGGGGCCTCCTACGAGCAGTACTTC.

This rearrangement joins TRBV9 to TRBJ2-3; 9 positions agree with TRBD2. CDR3 length: 15 residues. With 2 bases clipped from V and 4 bases from J, the junction kept 5 bases outside the gene matches. Per the germline V gene, CDR1 is SGDLS and CDR2 is YYNGEE. The CDR3 protein is CASSVTSGGADTQYF. DNA of the CDR3: TGTGCCAGCAGCGTGACTAGCGGAGGGGCAGATACGCAGTATTTT.

The chain employs TRBV9 and TRBJ2-7; no clear D. The CDR3 sequence is 15 residues long. Germline lookup yields CDR1 SGDLS and CDR2 YYNGEE. V shed 0 bases and J shed 2 bases, with 12 bases lying between them. This CDR3 reads CASSVGGRSPYEQYF. CDR3 in DNA: TGTGCCAGCAGCGTAGGTGGCAGATCGCCCTACGAGCAGTACTTC.

V gene TRBV5-4 combines with J gene TRBJ2-1, with TRBD2 matching over 7 bases. Germline-derived CDR1 and CDR2 are SGHNT and YYREEE (reference sequence). J lost 3 bases, V lost 0 bases, and 3 bases had no gene match. The CDR3 is made up of 15 amino acids. The CDR3 DNA reads TGTGCCAGCAGCTTGGCGGGGACTAACTACAATGAGCAGTTCTTC. Protein product: CASSLAGTNYNEQFF.